This T cell receptor beta chain came from a study of blood T cell repertoires in COVID-19 (dated by TCRdb to the early 2020s). In the study overall: The collaborator samples originated in the United States, Italy and Spain and spanned the acute and convalescent phases of COVID-19. The dataset comprised deeply sampled blood TCRbeta repertoires from subjects exposed to, actively infected with, or recovered from COVID-19. A de-identified subject ID, COVID-19 status, age in years and sex were almost always included in the sample metadata. HLA class I and class II types, where available, came from metadata supplied by the sample provider rather than from assay-based typing. The repertoires were released in a freely available public database intended as a resource for research on the immune response to SARS-CoV-2. Samples came from the ongoing ImmuneRACE study (first 160 participants) plus 1,254 subjects from 6 global collaborators. The material from the prospective study consisted of cDNA or gDNA derived from T cells, B-cell-depleted T cells, or PBMCs.

Study-level results and caveats: Clinical and demographic metadata were provided uncurated, with the amount varying by source and participant.

CDR1 and CDR2 were assigned from the germline V gene (reference sequence) as SEHNR and FQNEAQ. The junction shows trimming of 6 bases on V and 7 bases on J, plus 15 bases between the germline ends. Its CDR3 holds 13 amino acids, cysteine through phenylalanine. The CDR3 DNA has 39 bases and is translated from base 1. Collaborating institutions collected whole blood in K2EDTA tubes following their own protocols. Collaborator samples were shipped for TCRbeta analysis as frozen whole blood, isolated PBMCs, or DNA extracted from either sample type. Comment on this clone: The antigen it recognizes is unknown. No base qualities exist here, and no much larger clone lies one base off it.

TCRbeta CDR3 regions were amplified from genomic DNA by means of the immunoSEQ Assay, a bias-controlled multiplex PCR. The source study handled its data this way. The number of nucleated cells in each sample was estimated from the amplification of reference gene primers within the assay. Sequence reads were collapsed and filtered to measure the absolute abundance of every unique TCRbeta CDR3 rearrangement. For each sample, productive Simpson clonality was calculated as the square root of Simpson's diversity index across productive rearrangements. In its TCRdb copy, this immuneACCESS table keeps in-frame sequences only and misses some clones. Where compared with another copy, unresolved V genes explain less than half of these, and the others have no known cause. D and trimming come from the DNA, and the V and J calls and clone size come from that table. Across this sample there are around 200,000 clones, with around 87% seen only once. The ten largest clones capture about 0.66% of the sample.

Input material: peripheral blood. This receptor was identified in a middle-aged man with acute or convalescent COVID-19. The rearranged segments are TRBV7-9 and TRBJ2-5, with no confidently assigned D gene. The CDR3: CASSSGSSGTQYF. The nucleotide sequence reads TGTGCCAGCAGTTCAGGTAGTTCAGGGACCCAGTACTTC.